The T cell receptor beta chain under discussion was sequenced for a study of T cells in Graves' hyperthyroidism and ophthalmopathy. In the study overall: At initial diagnosis, before any treatment had begun, peripheral blood was obtained.

In this sample, this clonotype turned up many times. Its target is unknown. Study conclusions and caveats: In the analysis, a 13 V-J model separated ophthalmopathy from stable hyperthyroidism.

With duration under 3 months, ophthalmopathy was active: Clinical Activity Score at least 3, NOSPECS at least 4. Exclusions: uncontrolled infection, other autoimmune disease, pregnancy, lactation. Amplified regions were TCR beta CDR3 sequences from RNA transcripts. A set of HTBI primers served as the primers for a first-round RT-PCR of the TCR CDR3. TCRdb ran MiXCR on the multiplex PCR reads and lists one entry per CDR3 protein. The sample lists approximately 620,000 distinct CDR3 sequences, about a sixth seen once, with roughly 3.5% in the top ten. CDR3 length: 14 amino acids. Trimming stripped 0 bases from V and 6 bases from J, with 9 bases between. Germline V gene sequence: CDR1 SGHVS, CDR2 FNYEAQ.

The sequencing input was blood. This receptor was identified in a woman in her thirties or forties with Graves' ophthalmopathy. This sequence joins TRBV7-6 and TRBJ2-1; no clear D gene. As DNA, the CDR3 is TGTGCCAGCAGCTTAGCCCCGCAGGTCAATGAGCAGTTCTTC. Translated, it gives CASSLAPQVNEQFF.